Below are 27 T cell receptor beta chains sequenced from a single sample in a study of OX40 agonist ivuxolimab in advanced cancers. This table comes from immunoSEQ multiplex PCR, and its TCRdb copy is limited to in-frame clones, with some not included. This sample has over 50,000 clones, with around 88% found just once. Sample: CD4+ or CD8+ T cells sorted from blood, taken in a trial of the OX40 agonist ivuxolimab. The receptors were gathered from an adult with an advanced solid tumor such as melanoma, head and neck, liver or kidney cancer.

The V and J genes are TRBV2 and TRBJ1-2; maybe TRBD1 (5 bases). The CDR3 covers 12 residues. Germline V gene lookup returns CDR1 SNHLY and CDR2 FYNNEI. Trimming stripped 6 bases from V and 4 bases from J, with 9 bases between. CDR3 nucleotides: TGTGCCAGCAGGGTAGACAGCTATGGCTACACCTTC. Translation: CASRVDSYGYTF.

The rearrangement links TRBV18 to TRBJ2-2; TRBD1 is a possible D gene (6 bases). The CDR3 contains 16 residues. Germline V gene lookup returns CDR1 KGHSH and CDR2 LQKENI. V dropped 5 bases and J dropped 5 bases, with 18 bases sitting between them. The CDR3 sequence: CASSKGVTDVTGELFF. Written as DNA, the CDR3 is TGTGCCAGCTCAAAGGGGGTTACGGACGTAACCGGGGAGCTGTTTTTT.

The CDR3 nucleotides read TGCGCCAGCAGCTTGATGGAGAACACTGAAGCTTTCTTT. The encoded protein is CASSLMENTEAFF. This chain links TRBV5-1 with TRBJ1-1, with no clear D. Germline CDR1 is SGHRS and CDR2 is YFSETQ. V was pared by 1 base and J by 1 base, with 5 bases between. The CDR3 loop spans 13 amino acids.

The gene calls are TRBV19 and TRBJ2-1; 11 positions agree with TRBD1. J was trimmed by 8 bases and V by 6 bases; bases with no gene match: 3. Germline-derived CDR1 and CDR2 are LNHDA and SQIVND (reference sequence). CDR3 length: 13 residues. CDR3 protein: CASRGQGVDEQFF. The CDR3 nucleotides are TGTGCCAGTAGGGGACAGGGGGTCGATGAGCAGTTCTTC.

This chain joins TRBV19 and TRBJ1-5; tentative D call: TRBD1 (6 bases). The germline V gene encodes CDR1 LNHDA and CDR2 SQIVND (reference sequence). The CDR3 sequence is 15 residues long. The V and J ends lost 2 bases and 3 bases respectively, with 11 bases between them. The CDR3 region has the DNA TGTGCCAGTAGTATACGGGGGGGGCCCAATCAGCCCCAGCATTTT. This encodes CASSIRGGPNQPQHF.

The chain recombines TRBV25-1 with TRBJ1-4, with D possibly matching TRBD1 (6 bases). CDR3 length: 15 residues. The V gene's germline CDR1 is MGHDK and CDR2 SYGVNS. The V end was cut by 3 bases, the J end by 4 bases, with 12 bases between. The CDR3 reads CASSDRQAVNEKLFF. CDR3 DNA: TGTGCCAGCAGTGATCGACAGGCGGTTAATGAAAAACTGTTTTTT.

This clone has a handful of counts. This chain uses TRBV7-2 with TRBJ2-2; D remains unclear. CDR1 and CDR2 from the germline V gene are SGHTA and FQGNSA. With 1 base removed from V and 0 bases from J, the gap between germline ends came to 6 bases. The CDR3 totals 15 residues. The CDR3 DNA follows: TGTGCCAGCAGCTTAGTGGCGGCGAACACCGGGGAGCTGTTTTTT. Translating it yields CASSLVAANTGELFF.

This chain connects TRBV4-1 to TRBJ1-4, with D unresolved. Germline V CDR1 and CDR2: MGHRA, YSYEKL. The CDR3 has 11 amino acids. V dropped 2 bases and J dropped 7 bases, with 2 bases sitting between them. CDR3 sequence: CASSQREKLFF. The CDR3 DNA is TGCGCCAGCAGCCAACGTGAAAAACTGTTTTTT.

The chain links TRBV5-1 to TRBJ2-2, with 12 bases lining up with TRBD2. In germline, CDR1 is SGHRS, CDR2 YFSETQ. CDR3 length: 16 residues. The V and J ends lost 4 bases and 7 bases, in that order; junction bases with no gene match: 8. Here the CDR3 DNA reads TGCGCCAGCAGCCCCGGGACTAGCGGGTTGTACGGGGAGCTGTTTTTT. Residues: CASSPGTSGLYGELFF.

The rearrangement joins TRBV28 to TRBJ2-7; TRBD2 agrees at 14 bases. Germline V gives CDR1 MDHEN, CDR2 SYDVKM. Trimming took 6 bases from V and 9 from J; bases not matched to a gene: 10. The CDR3 runs to 15 residues. DNA of the CDR3: TGTGCCAGCAGCCCCGGGACTAGCGGGGGCAACCTGCAGTACTTC. Its protein is CASSPGTSGGNLQYF. The entire variable domain, with the rest obtained from reference TRBV28 and TRBJ2-7, is as follows: DVKVTQSSRYLVKRTGEKVFLECVQDMDHENMFWYRQDPGLGLRLIYFSYDVKMKEKGDIPEGYSVSREKKERFSLILESASTNQTSMYLCASSPGTSGGNLQYFGPGTRLTVT.

Regarding this clone: The junction departs from the called germline gene at one end, perhaps through a read error. The chain joins TRBV30 to TRBJ2-6, with D perhaps matching TRBD1 (5 bases). Germline assignment: CDR1 GTSNPN and CDR2 SVGIG (reference sequence). CDR3 length: 17 residues. The CDR3 sequence: CAWSVHLGLSGANVLPF. CDR3 nucleotide sequence: TGTGCCTGGAGTGTACATCTGGGGCTATCTGGGGCCAACGTCCTGCCTTTC.

J is TRBJ2-3 and V is TRBV6-1; 11 bases map to TRBD2. This CDR3 region has 15 residues. The junction had 3 bases not matched to a gene; V was cut back by 2 bases and J by 5 bases. Germline V gene data show CDR1 as MNHNS and CDR2 as SASEGT. The CDR3 sequence: CASSESLAGGDTQYF. The DNA for the CDR3 is TGTGCCAGCAGTGAAAGTCTAGCGGGAGGAGATACGCAGTATTTT.

The V and J genes are TRBV7-9 and TRBJ1-1, with 7 bases lining up with TRBD1. V shed 2 bases, J shed 6 bases, and the junction held 6 bases outside the gene matches. The CDR3 length is 14 residues. In germline, CDR1 is SEHNR, CDR2 FQNEAQ (reference sequence). The CDR3: CASSLRQGGPEAFF. As DNA, the CDR3 is TGTGCCAGCAGCTTACGGCAGGGGGGGCCTGAAGCTTTCTTT.

The chain couples TRBV28 to TRBJ2-7, with D possibly TRBD1 on 6 matching bases. This CDR3 comprises 16 residues. Germline-derived CDR1 and CDR2 are MDHEN and SYDVKM. V was cut by 3 bases and J by 3 bases, with 18 bases left in between. The DNA for the CDR3 is TGTGCCAGCAGTTTGGAACAGGGTCCCCGGGGCTACGAGCAGTACTTC. It encodes CASSLEQGPRGYEQYF.

The chain links TRBV29-1 to TRBJ2-1; D may be TRBD1 (6 bases). Trimming removed 7 bases at V and 6 bases at J, with 22 bases between. CDR1 and CDR2 from the germline V gene are SQVTM and ANQGSEA. This CDR3 is built from 15 residues. This CDR3 is CSAWRSQGYGNEQFF. The DNA for the CDR3 is TGCAGCGCCTGGCGAAGTCAGGGGTACGGCAATGAGCAGTTCTTC.

This clone was counted between two and nine times. This chain joins TRBV6-5 and TRBJ1-2; D ambiguous. CDR3 length: 14 residues. Germline CDR1 MNHEY, CDR2 SVGAGI. Between the trimmed V and J ends, which lost 0 bases and 4 bases, there was a span of 9 bases. The CDR3 nucleotides read TGTGCCAGCAGTTACTCGATGGAGGGCTATGGCTACACCTTC. Its translation is CASSYSMEGYGYTF.

This clone was observed a single time. The chain combines TRBV11-1 with TRBJ2-3; 7 bases fit TRBD2. The CDR3 sequence is 15 residues long. Losses at the gene ends were 5 bases for V and 5 bases for J; bases not matched to a gene: 10. Germline V lookup: CDR1 SGHAT, CDR2 FQDESV (reference sequence). In DNA form, the CDR3 reads TGTGCCAGCAGCCACCCTAGCGGCCGAAAAGATACGCAGTATTTT. This sequence encodes CASSHPSGRKDTQYF.

This chain uses TRBV5-5 with TRBJ2-1; 8 bases align to TRBD1. The CDR3 is 15 amino acids. The V and J ends lost 2 bases and 2 bases, in that order; junction bases with no gene match: 3. The germline gives CDR1 SGHKS, CDR2 YYEKEE (reference sequence). The chain's CDR3 is CASSLGTGTYNEQFF. CDR3 bases: TGTGCCAGCAGCTTAGGGACAGGCACCTACAATGAGCAGTTCTTC.

This chain uses TRBV5-1 with TRBJ1-1; the match to TRBD1 covers 7 bases. With 3 bases clipped from V and 4 bases from J, the junction kept 3 bases outside the gene matches. Looked up from germline, CDR1 is SGHRS and CDR2 is YFSETQ. This CDR3 is 13 amino acids long. The chain's CDR3 is CASSSRQGTEAFF. The CDR3 region has the DNA TGCGCCAGCAGCTCGCGACAGGGCACTGAAGCTTTCTTT.

The gene calls are TRBV19 and TRBJ1-4; no clear D gene. The germline V and J ends were trimmed by 1 base and 7 bases, with 10 bases remaining between them. Germline CDR1 reads LNHDA; CDR2 reads SQIVND (reference sequence). CDR3 length equals 14 residues. The CDR3 region is CASSIGGMGEKLFF. The CDR3 nucleotides are TGTGCCAGTAGTATAGGAGGGATGGGTGAAAAACTGTTTTTT.

The chain has TRBV19 and TRBJ2-2; 7 nucleotides match TRBD1. Unmatched junction bases numbered 11, after V lost 4 bases and J lost 6 bases. Germline V gene data show CDR1 as LNHDA and CDR2 as SQIVND (reference sequence). This CDR3 has 16 residues. The CDR3: CASSTNPQGVAGELFF. The DNA of the CDR3 is TGTGCCAGTAGTACTAACCCTCAGGGGGTGGCCGGGGAGCTGTTTTTT. Full variable domain (remainder filled in from reference TRBV19 and TRBJ2-2): DGGITQSPKYLFRKEGQNVTLSCEQNLNHDAMYWYRQDPGQGLRLIYYSQIVNDFQKGDIAEGYSVSREKKESFPLTVTSAQKNPTAFYLCASSTNPQGVAGELFFGEGSRLTVL.

The sample holds a few counts of this clone. The V gene is TRBV19, the J gene TRBJ2-7, with D tentatively TRBD1 (5 bases). CDR3 length equals 14 residues. The V and J ends lost 1 base and 2 bases respectively, with 9 bases between them. Germline lookup yields CDR1 LNHDA and CDR2 SQIVND (reference sequence). This CDR3 reads CASSIAQGPYEQYF. The CDR3 coding sequence is TGTGCCAGTAGTATAGCCCAGGGTCCCTACGAGCAGTACTTC.

This clone showed up just once. This chain links TRBV28 with TRBJ2-7; D is unresolved. V lost 3 bases and J 7 bases, leaving 13 bases between the germline ends. Per the germline V gene, CDR1 is MDHEN and CDR2 is SYDVKM. The CDR3 consists of 13 residues. The CDR3 sequence: CASSFPYMGEQYF. The CDR3, as DNA: TGTGCCAGCAGTTTCCCCTACATGGGGGAGCAGTACTTC.

The chain carries TRBV5-1 and TRBJ2-7; D might be TRBD2 (6 bases). V lost 0 bases and J 6 bases, leaving 16 bases between the germline ends. The CDR3 spans 15 residues. The germline CDR1 and CDR2 sequences are SGHRS and YFSETQ. The CDR3 sequence is CASSLAGGGVSEQYF. For the CDR3, the DNA is TGCGCCAGCAGCTTGGCCGGCGGCGGGGTATCCGAGCAGTACTTC.

The chain employs TRBV7-2 and TRBJ2-1; 8 bases map to TRBD2. This CDR3 has 14 residues. The ends lost 7 bases at V and 6 bases at J; junction bases unmatched: 8. Germline V gives CDR1 SGHTA, CDR2 FQGNSA. For the CDR3, the DNA is TGTGCCAGCATCCAAACTAGCGGATTCAATGAGCAGTTCTTC. Its translation: CASIQTSGFNEQFF.

The chain uses TRBV23-1 and TRBJ2-3; D is uncertain. TRBV23-1 is filed as an ORF, its function uncertain. V dropped 0 bases and J dropped 2 bases, with 15 bases sitting between them. The CDR3 is made up of 17 amino acids. The chain's CDR3 is CASSQSRVLSNTDTQYF. The CDR3 DNA is TGCGCCAGCAGTCAATCGCGAGTTCTCTCCAACACAGATACGCAGTATTTT.

In its sample, this clone was seen once. This chain joins TRBV6-1 and TRBJ2-1, with 9 positions matching TRBD1. The V gene's germline CDR1 is MNHNS and CDR2 SASEGT. V lost 2 bases, J lost 8 bases, and 7 bases stayed unmatched. CDR3 length equals 15 residues. CDR3: CASSEPRTGEDEQFF. The CDR3 DNA reads as TGTGCCAGCAGTGAACCCCGGACAGGGGAGGATGAGCAGTTCTTC.